Listed here are 11 T cell receptor beta chains from one sample, sequenced in a study of T-cell reconstitution after alpha-beta-depleted transplantation in children. A TCRbeta library incorporating unique molecular identifiers was prepared. TCRdb passed the PCR reads through MiXCR, listing each CDR3 protein once. The sample lists approximately 15,000 distinct CDR3 sequences, about 7.6% occurring once. The sample in question was PBMCs, mostly from graft donor cells, obtained 60 days after TCRalphabeta/CD19-depleted stem cell transplant. These receptor sequences come from a boy less than two years old who had a stem cell transplant for Wiskott-Aldrich syndrome, so the T cells may come from the graft donor.

This clonotype was seen at least ten times. The chain combines TRBV10-3 with TRBJ2-2; 8 positions agree with TRBD1. The CDR3 covers 13 residues. The V and J ends lost 9 bases and 5 bases, in that order; junction bases with no gene match: 5. Germline CDR1 is ENHRY and CDR2 is SYGVKD. The CDR3: CAIQGACTGELFF. CDR3 in DNA: TGTGCCATTCAGGGGGCTTGTACCGGGGAGCTGTTTTTT.

This clonotype has ten or more counts. The chain combines TRBV5-1 with TRBJ1-5; weak D call: TRBD1 (5 bases). The CDR3 consists of 14 residues. V dropped 2 bases and J dropped 2 bases, with 8 bases sitting between them. The germline CDR1 and CDR2 sequences are SGHRS and YFSETQ. CDR3 amino acids: CASSFEGRNQPQHF. The CDR3 bases are TGCGCCAGCAGCTTTGAGGGACGCAATCAGCCCCAGCATTTT.

This clonotype was found many times. The J gene is TRBJ2-1, the V gene TRBV12-3 or TRBV12-4, with 7 bases identical to TRBD1. The CDR3 spans 15 residues. J gave up 3 bases and V 5 bases, and 7 bases lay outside the gene matches. CDR3 residues: CASSITGVGYNEQFF. Here the CDR3 DNA reads TGTGCCAGCAGTATAACAGGGGTAGGCTACAATGAGCAGTTCTTC.

This clonotype was observed a handful of times. V usage is TRBV30 and J usage is TRBJ2-2; weak D call: TRBD1 (5 bases). This CDR3 has 15 residues. The germline CDR1 and CDR2 sequences are GTSNPN and SVGIG (reference sequence). Trimming removed 5 bases at V and 1 base at J, with 14 bases between. Written as DNA, the CDR3 is TGTGCCTGGGGTCGACAGAGAAGGAACACCGGGGAGCTGTTTTTT. Translating it yields CAWGRQRRNTGELFF.

The V and J genes are TRBV3-1 and TRBJ1-4, with D perhaps TRBD1 (6 bases). V lost 3 bases, J lost 7 bases, and 15 bases lay in between. Germline loops: CDR1 LGHDT, CDR2 YNNKEL (reference sequence). CDR3 length: 15 residues. The CDR3 coding sequence is TGTGCCAGCAGCCATCCATCACAGGGTGGTGAAAAACTGTTTTTT. Protein sequence: CASSHPSQGGEKLFF.

This clonotype has at least ten counts. V usage is TRBV4-1 and J usage is TRBJ2-7, with 11 bases lining up with TRBD2. Trimming removed 1 base from V and 4 bases from J; junction bases left unmatched: 3. Germline-derived CDR1 and CDR2 are MGHRA and YSYEKL. This CDR3 has 15 residues. The DNA for the CDR3 is TGCGCCAGCAGCCAAGGACTAGCGGGATCATACGAGCAGTACTTC. Residues: CASSQGLAGSYEQYF.

In this sample, this clonotype turned up a few times. The V gene is TRBV18, the J gene TRBJ2-7, with a tentative D call TRBD1 (6 bases). The V end was cut by 0 bases, the J end by 10 bases, with 13 bases between. The CDR3 has 13 amino acids. Germline-derived CDR1 and CDR2 are KGHSH and LQKENI. The CDR3: CASSPPGQGEQYF. The CDR3 DNA follows: TGTGCCAGCTCACCACCGGGACAAGGAGAACAGTACTTC.

This clonotype was counted ten times or more. The rearrangement joins TRBV29-1 to TRBJ2-7; no reliable D call. Between the trimmed V and J ends, which lost 6 bases and 0 bases, there was a span of 12 bases. CDR1 and CDR2 from the germline V gene are SQVTM and ANQGSEA. The CDR3 contains 13 residues. CDR3 in DNA: TGCAGCGTCTTTTCTTGCACCTCCTACGAGCAGTACTTC. Protein product: CSVFSCTSYEQYF.

This clonotype appeared many times. The CDR3 DNA reads as TGTGCCAGCAGCTTAGAGACGAGCACAGATACGCAGTATTTT. Translating gives CASSLETSTDTQYF. The chain couples TRBV7-9 to TRBJ2-3; D gene ambiguous. The CDR3 is 14 residues long. The germline gives CDR1 SEHNR, CDR2 FQNEAQ (reference sequence). V lost 1 base and J lost 0, with 5 bases in between.

This clonotype has at least ten counts. The chain is built from TRBV6-5 and TRBJ2-3; no clear D. With 2 bases removed from V and 2 bases from J, the gap between germline ends came to 8 bases. The CDR3 runs 14 residues. Germline assignment: CDR1 MNHEY and CDR2 SVGAGI. The chain's CDR3 is CASSYLGVTDTQYF. CDR3 coding DNA: TGTGCCAGCAGTTACCTGGGTGTCACAGATACGCAGTATTTT.

The genes are TRBV12-3 or TRBV12-4 and TRBJ1-1, with unresolved D. The CDR3 length is 13 residues. The V end lost 2 bases, the J end lost 1 base, and 5 bases lay between the germline ends. The CDR3 sequence is CASSLTGNTEAFF. CDR3 bases: TGTGCCAGCAGTTTAACCGGGAACACTGAAGCTTTCTTT.